This T cell receptor (beta chain) was identified during a study of T cell responses to AZD1222 COVID-19 vaccine. Study results and caveats: Females made up more of the donors, who were largely white British, and clonal diversity may have come out too low.

Sequencing was performed with immunoSEQ multiplex PCR; in TCRdb, only in-frame clones are kept and a portion is missing. The sample contains about 88,000 clones, roughly nine tenths of which appear only once. CDR1 SGHDN and CDR2 FVKESK come from the germline V gene. Trimming pared 5 bases from V and 10 bases from J, leaving 10 bases between. The CDR3 covers 11 residues. As regards this clone: The antigen is undetermined.

The sequence was obtained from an adult in good health. The genes are TRBV14 and TRBJ2-3; possible D gene TRBD2, 5 bases. The sequencing used peripheral blood, collected on day 0 of AZD1222 vaccination. The CDR3 sequence: CASSAGRAQYF. In DNA, the CDR3 is TGTGCCAGCAGCGCGGGTAGGGCGCAGTATTTT.